The clone carrying this T cell receptor beta chain came up a few times. The V and J ends lost 2 bases and 7 bases respectively, with 12 bases between them. CDR3 length: 13 amino acids. The germline V gene has CDR1 SGHTA and CDR2 FQGNSA. The data stem from a study of blood T cell repertoires in COVID-19. Using immunoSEQ multiplex PCR, the repertoire was profiled, and TCRdb retains in-frame clones only, with some absent. The sample yields 89,000 or so clones, about 82% seen once. Material: peripheral blood. The chain has TRBV7-2 and TRBJ2-7, with D tentatively TRBD2 (6 bases). This TCR was recovered from a man aged 50 or older with active COVID-19. Here the CDR3 DNA reads TGTGCCAGCAGCTTACGGTGGGGGGAGGAGCAGTACTTC. Translating it yields CASSLRWGEEQYF.